The text below deals with one TCR beta chain. This sample stems from a study of blood T cell repertoires in COVID-19. Study as a whole: Acute and convalescent COVID-19 samples came from the United States, Italy and Spain. T cells, B-cell-depleted T cells, or PBMCs supplied cDNA or gDNA.

In the source study's methods: Reference gene primer amplification gave nucleated cell count estimates. Sequencing was performed with immunoSEQ multiplex PCR; in TCRdb, only in-frame clones are kept and a portion is missing. That table gives V, J and clone size, and the DNA gave D and trimming. There are about 42,000 clones in the sample; approximately 90% occur only once, and just under 2.5% lies in the top ten. Sequencing input: peripheral blood. The receptor was isolated from a human donor in a cohort sampled during active COVID-19.

The CDR3, as DNA: TGCGCCAGCAGTTTCGGACAGGGCCCGAACACTGAAGCTTTCTTT. Its translation is CASSFGQGPNTEAFF. The chain links TRBV5-1 to TRBJ1-1; 8 nucleotides match TRBD1. The J segment lost 1 base and the V segment lost 5 bases, leaving 7 bases of the junction unmatched. Germline V lookup: CDR1 SGHRS, CDR2 YFSETQ. This CDR3 spans 15 amino acids.